This paragraph reports one T cell receptor (beta chain). Assay: immunoSEQ multiplex PCR; the TCRdb copy retains only in-frame clones and omits some. The table has 200,000 to 250,000 clones, roughly 85% seen once. These data originate in a study of blood T cell repertoires in COVID-19. Across under 25 US areas, participants ranged in age from roughly 18 to 95 years. The sequencing input was PBMCs or T cells enriched from blood (not recorded which). The origin of this receptor is a woman aged 40 to 55 with acute COVID-19.

The CDR3 nucleotides read TGTGCCAGCAGTGAGGGACAGGGCCGAAACACCATATATTTT. Amino acid sequence: CASSEGQGRNTIYF. V gene TRBV2 combines with J gene TRBJ1-3, with TRBD1 identical over 9 bases. Losses at the gene ends were 3 bases for V and 5 bases for J; bases not matched to a gene: 2. Germline-derived CDR1 and CDR2 are SNHLY and FYNNEI. The CDR3 is made up of 14 amino acids.